This TCR beta chain was sequenced in a study of T cells in Graves' hyperthyroidism and ophthalmopathy. The study left out patients who had uncontrolled infection, other autoimmune disease, pregnancy or lactation. V lost 0 bases and J lost 0, with 12 bases in between. Germline loops: CDR1 DFQATT, CDR2 SNEGSKA (reference sequence). The CDR3 contains 15 residues. Amplification of TCR beta CDR3 regions used RNA as the template. TCR CDR3 underwent first-round RT-PCR with the HTBI primer set. TCRdb itself ran the multiplex PCR reads through MiXCR, one entry per CDR3 protein. The repertoire has around 600,000 distinct CDR3 sequences, 45% of them found once; the top ten carry under 8%.

The chain is built from TRBV20-1 and TRBJ2-7, with D perhaps TRBD1 (8 bases). Sequences were obtained from peripheral blood or thyroid tissue (not recorded which). This receptor was obtained from an adult man with Graves' disease, either hyperthyroidism or ophthalmopathy (not recorded which). DNA of the CDR3: TGCAGTGCTAGAGACACAGGGGGGGCCTCCTACGAGCAGTACTTC. Protein product: CSARDTGGASYEQYF.